The 15 T cell receptor beta chains in this list originate from one sample, sequenced in a study of blood T cell repertoires in COVID-19. Profiled with immunoSEQ multiplex PCR; TCRdb holds only in-frame clones, not every one. The sample includes more than 50,000 clones, 89% of them seen just once. Sequenced material: peripheral blood. The source of these receptors is a man aged 55 to 69 with active COVID-19.

This clone was observed a few times. The chain joins TRBV5-1 to TRBJ2-7; D possibly corresponds to TRBD2 (7 bases). This CDR3 is 15 amino acids long. Between the trimmed V and J ends, which lost 3 bases and 1 base, there was a span of 14 bases. Looked up from germline, CDR1 is SGHRS and CDR2 is YFSETQ. CDR3 in DNA: TGCGCCAGCAGCTCGAAGGGGGGGCGATCCTACGAGCAGTACTTC. This gives the protein CASSSKGGRSYEQYF.

This clone turned up a few times. The CDR3 here is CASSSRDRRTDTQYF. The CDR3 nucleotides are TGTGCCAGCAGCTCCCGGGACAGACGCACAGATACGCAGTATTTT. This chain uses TRBV2 with TRBJ2-3; 7 nucleotides agree with TRBD1. The CDR3 has 15 residues. Trimming took 6 bases from V and 1 from J; bases not matched to a gene: 7. Per the germline V gene, CDR1 is SNHLY and CDR2 is FYNNEI. Supplemented by reference TRBV2 and TRBJ2-3, the full variable domain reads EPEVTQTPSHQVTQMGQEVILRCVPISNHLYFYWYRQILGQKVEFLVSFYNNEISEKSEIFDDQFSVERPDGSNFTLKIRSTKLEDSAMYFCASSSRDRRTDTQYFGPGTRLTVL.

This rearrangement joins TRBV7-9 to TRBJ2-1; 9 nucleotides align to TRBD2. The CDR3 is made up of 16 amino acids. Germline CDR1 is SEHNR and CDR2 is FQNEAQ (reference sequence). After removal of 0 bases from V and 6 bases from J, the junction contained 6 bases not matched to a gene. CDR3: CASSLASGGRANEQFF. For the CDR3, the DNA is TGTGCCAGCAGCTTAGCGAGTGGCGGGAGGGCCAATGAGCAGTTCTTC.

V gene TRBV7-8 combines with J gene TRBJ2-5; 9 nucleotides match TRBD2. In germline, CDR1 is SGHVS, CDR2 FQNEAQ. This CDR3 is 16 amino acids long. V lost 0 bases and J lost 4; bases outside the gene matches: 6. CDR3 amino acids: CASSLARREGRETQYF. CDR3 coding DNA: TGTGCCAGCAGCTTAGCCCGGCGGGAGGGCCGAGAGACCCAGTACTTC.

The chain has TRBV29-1 and TRBJ1-1; TRBD1 agrees at 8 bases. Germline CDR1 and CDR2: SQVTM and ANQGSEA. The V segment lost 7 bases and the J segment 6 bases; nucleotides outside the gene matches: 13. The CDR3 is 14 residues long. CDR3 sequence reads: CSGGTGGLEAEAFF. The CDR3 DNA follows: TGCAGCGGCGGGACAGGCGGTTTGGAGGCTGAAGCTTTCTTT.

Judged by abundance, this clone is medium-sized. The J gene is TRBJ2-7, the V gene TRBV5-1; the match to TRBD2 covers 9 bases. Losses at the gene ends were 4 bases for V and 2 bases for J; bases not matched to a gene: 7. CDR3 length: 15 amino acids. Germline CDR1 reads SGHRS; CDR2 reads YFSETQ. CDR3 sequence: CASSPGTSRPYEQYF. The CDR3 DNA reads TGCGCCAGCAGCCCCGGGACTAGCCGACCCTACGAGCAGTACTTC. The full variable domain, with the rest looked up from reference TRBV5-1 and TRBJ2-7, is KAGVTQTPRYLIKTRGQQVTLSCSPISGHRSVSWYQQTPGQGLQFLFEYFSETQRNKGNFPGRFSGRQFSNSRSEMNVSTLELGDSALYLCASSPGTSRPYEQYFGPGTRLTVT.

This clone has a single count. This rearrangement joins TRBV5-1 to TRBJ2-7; a weak D match, TRBD1 (6 bases). Germline V gene sequence: CDR1 SGHRS, CDR2 YFSETQ. The CDR3 runs to 19 residues. V was trimmed by 0 bases and J by 0 bases, leaving 22 bases between them. CDR3 bases: TGCGCCAGCAGCTTGGGGGCGCGACATCAGGGGATAAGCTCCTACGAGCAGTACTTC. It is translated as CASSLGARHQGISSYEQYF.

V is TRBV19 and J is TRBJ2-1; TRBD2 matches 7 bases. Germline CDR1 reads LNHDA; CDR2 reads SQIVND (reference sequence). CDR3 size: 15 residues. The trim removed 3 bases at V and 1 base at J, leaving 3 bases unmatched. In DNA form, the CDR3 reads TGTGCCAGTAGTATGAGGGGAGGGTCCTACAATGAGCAGTTCTTC. As protein: CASSMRGGSYNEQFF.

J is TRBJ1-1 and V is TRBV9; 9 nucleotides match TRBD1. In germline, CDR1 is SGDLS, CDR2 YYNGEE. The CDR3 runs to 13 residues. After removal of 7 bases from V and 7 bases from J, the junction contained 8 bases not matched to a gene. The CDR3 DNA reads as TGTGCCAGCGCCAGCGACAGGGGGAATGAAGCTTTCTTT. It encodes CASASDRGNEAFF.

V and J are TRBV2 and TRBJ2-5; 7 bases match TRBD1. The CDR3 has 14 residues. With V trimmed by 0 bases and J by 5 bases, 3 bases remained unmatched. Germline V gene data show CDR1 as SNHLY and CDR2 as FYNNEI. Here the CDR3 DNA reads TGTGCCAGCAGTGAAGCAGGGGGCGGGGAGACCCAGTACTTC. This translates into CASSEAGGGETQYF. Full variable domain (rest looked up from reference TRBV2 and TRBJ2-5): EPEVTQTPSHQVTQMGQEVILRCVPISNHLYFYWYRQILGQKVEFLVSFYNNEISEKSEIFDDQFSVERPDGSNFTLKIRSTKLEDSAMYFCASSEAGGGETQYFGPGTRLLVL.

This chain connects TRBV7-2 to TRBJ2-1; perhaps TRBD1 as D (8 bases). Trimming pared 2 bases from V and 3 bases from J, leaving 14 bases between. Germline V CDR1 and CDR2: SGHTA, FQGNSA. The CDR3 totals 16 residues. CDR3 sequence reads: CASSLTGGGYYNEQFF. CDR3 DNA sequence: TGTGCCAGCAGCTTAACAGGGGGAGGGTACTACAATGAGCAGTTCTTC.

The table lists this clone with a few counts. V and J are TRBV15 and TRBJ2-7; TRBD2 is a possible D gene (7 bases). Germline CDR1 is LNHNV and CDR2 is YYDKDF (reference sequence). The CDR3 is made up of 16 amino acids. V shed 1 base and J shed 9 bases, with 22 bases lying between them. The CDR3 DNA reads as TGTGCCACCAGCAGAGCCGAGGTCGGGGGGCGTCTTGGGCAGTACTTC. Translation: CATSRAEVGGRLGQYF.

This chain uses TRBV7-2 with TRBJ1-3, with a tentative D call TRBD1 (5 bases). From germline, CDR1 is SGHTA and CDR2 FQGNSA. The CDR3 is made up of 15 amino acids. Trimming left V 3 bases short and J 4 bases short, with 13 bases between. CDR3 protein: CASSFSPGVGNTIYF. CDR3 DNA sequence: TGTGCCAGCAGCTTTTCTCCGGGGGTAGGAAACACCATATATTTT.

This chain joins TRBV7-3 and TRBJ1-3; TRBD1 is a possible D gene (5 bases). V was clipped by 2 bases and J by 0 bases, with 17 bases between them. This CDR3 region has 18 residues. From germline, CDR1 is SGHTA and CDR2 FQGTGA. CDR3 sequence reads: CASSLGPGYDSSGNTIYF. The CDR3 DNA reads as TGTGCCAGCAGCTTAGGTCCAGGGTACGATAGCTCTGGAAACACCATATATTTT.

The rearrangement joins TRBV11-2 to TRBJ2-1; D remains ambiguous. The CDR3 runs to 13 residues. Deletions cut 3 bases from V and 6 bases from J, with 9 bases between. Per the germline V gene, CDR1 is SGHAT and CDR2 is FQNNGV. In DNA, the CDR3 is TGTGCCAGCAGCTTTGCTCTACCCAATGAGCAGTTCTTC. It specifies CASSFALPNEQFF.